This TCR beta chain was profiled in a study of shared clonotypes between healthy human individuals (TCRdb year 2020). In terms of the full investigation: The cohort comprised a couple of women and a few men aged 18 to 49 years. For each donor, three plates each were used for CD4 naive and CD4 memory, two plates were used for CD8 naive, and one plate was used for CD8 memory. Blood TCR repertoires of roughly five healthy adults were deeply sequenced to estimate repertoire size and the extent of clonotype sharing between individuals. Libraries were prepared and TCR repertoires were sequenced by different laboratories using diverse techniques, in order to increase sequencing depth and limit assay-specific biases. Leukapheresis yielded between about 0.85 and 9.5 billion PBMCs per donor. The study at large found these results: About 5% of naive CD4, around 4% of naive CD8, approximately 2% of memory CD4, and over 0.35% of memory CD8 clonotypes were shared across several donors. Rarefaction of sorted-subset datasets indicated incomplete sequencing despite the large sequencing depth. Based on pairwise subsampling, the degree of clonotype sharing among donors was expected to be affected by sequencing depth. Naive subsets generally had larger estimated clonotype richness than memory subsets. Because the study included only a small number of donors, the genetic and exposure-history diversity represented was limited. Sampling was limited to blood, and TCR repertoires in tissue likely differ from TCR repertoires in blood. Clonotypes shared by all four sorted-subset donors showed higher generation probabilities than non-shared clonotypes.

The donors were healthy, HIV-negative adults with no recently reported acute infections or vaccinations. Only Caucasian adults living in Nashville, Tennessee, USA were represented among the donors. Magnetic negative selection was used to enrich CD4+ T cells, after which naive cells were positively selected on CD45RA and the negative fraction became the memory subset. Blood was collected by leukapheresis, and PBMCs were isolated by Ficoll-Histopaque density gradient centrifugation and then cryopreserved in liquid nitrogen vapor phase. Purity and quantity of every magnetically sorted T cell population were checked by analytical flow cytometry. From each sorted fraction, genomic DNA was isolated and quantified by UV absorbance on a Nanodrop 2000c. Using the deep immunoSEQ assay, multiplex PCR amplified TCR CDR3 regions from genomic DNA. For each cell subset, the extracted genomic DNA was distributed evenly across all wells of several immunoSEQ 96-well plates, and each plate served as one replicate. For sorted subsets, each replicate PCR was loaded with around 220 ng genomic DNA, equivalent to some 27,000 T cell genomes. The purified libraries were quantified using a Qubit 3.0 fluorometer, sized with a Bioanalyzer 2100, and then quantified again using the KAPA Library Quantification kit. Every immunoSEQ 96-well plate was sequenced on a dedicated single-read 150-cycle Illumina NextSeq 550 flow cell. The authors processed their data as follows. Because only junctional sequences without quality scores were contained in the immunoSEQ output, filtering matching that applied to full-length reads could not be performed. To assign V/J genes and CDR3, sequences were annotated against IMGT germline references using PyIR, a Python wrapper for IgBLAST v1.9. Reads with weak V/J assignments (E-value above 1e-6), missing CDR3, stop codons, out-of-frame junctions, or ambiguous translated residues were removed. A V3J clonotype was defined by an identical inferred V gene, J gene, and CDR3 amino acid sequence. The percentage overlap between two repertoires was calculated by dividing the number of shared unique clonotypes by the size of the smaller repertoire. RTK rarefaction, the Chao1 estimator, and Recon v2.1 estimates of unobserved clonotypes were used to assess repertoire richness. Generation probabilities were computed with OLGA for all TCRbeta clonotypes obtained by the gDNA method from several donors. This is the immuneACCESS table as TCRdb keeps it, with only in-frame sequences that have V and J called. A part of the clones is gone; compared with another copy, unresolved V genes explain less than half, and the rest is unexplained. That table furnishes V, J and clone size, whereas the DNA furnished D and trimming. The sample table records millions of clones; about 92% of these occur just once. 0.39% of the sample is in the top ten clones.

Worth noting for this clone: The antigen this receptor binds is unknown. One base away there is no much larger clone; base qualities are not given.

Reading the germline V gene (reference sequence) gives CDR1 SGHAT and CDR2 FQDESV. Deletion took 1 base off V and 2 bases off J, with a span of 12 bases between the germline ends. Taken from cysteine to phenylalanine, the CDR3 has 15 residues. Kept here is only the CDR3 DNA, which spans 45 bases and is read in frame from base 1. The source material was naive CD4+ T cells from PBMCs. The label giving this sample's cell subset or site can be read as: CD45RA+ positively selected. The TCR originated in a young man in good health. Some clones in this sample may be carry-over from other donors' samples. The chain joins TRBV11-1 to TRBJ2-7; TRBD1 is perhaps the D gene, given 6 matching bases. The DNA sequence follows: TGTGCCAGCAGCTTAGTTACAGGGAAAACCTACGAGCAGTACTTC. Its amino acids are CASSLVTGKTYEQYF.